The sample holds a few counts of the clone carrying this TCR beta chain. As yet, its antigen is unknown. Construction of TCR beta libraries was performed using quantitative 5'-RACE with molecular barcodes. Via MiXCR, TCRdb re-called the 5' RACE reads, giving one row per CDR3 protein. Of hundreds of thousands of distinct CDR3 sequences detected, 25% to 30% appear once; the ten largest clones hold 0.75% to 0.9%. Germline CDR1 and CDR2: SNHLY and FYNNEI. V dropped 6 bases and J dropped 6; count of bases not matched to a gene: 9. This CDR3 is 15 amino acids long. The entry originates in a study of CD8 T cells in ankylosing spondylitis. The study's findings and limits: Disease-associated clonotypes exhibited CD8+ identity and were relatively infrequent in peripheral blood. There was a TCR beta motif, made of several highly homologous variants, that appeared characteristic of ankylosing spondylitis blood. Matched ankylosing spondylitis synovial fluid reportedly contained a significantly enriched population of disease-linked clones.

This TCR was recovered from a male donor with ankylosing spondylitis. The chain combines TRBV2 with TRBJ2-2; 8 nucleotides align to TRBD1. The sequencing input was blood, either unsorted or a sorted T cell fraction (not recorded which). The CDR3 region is CASSIRTGIAGELFF. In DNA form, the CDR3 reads TGTGCCAGCAGCATTCGGACAGGGATCGCCGGGGAGCTGTTTTTT.